Listed here are 22 T cell receptor beta chains from one sample, sequenced in a study of OX40 agonist ivuxolimab in advanced cancers. Profiled with immunoSEQ multiplex PCR; TCRdb holds only in-frame clones, not every one. The repertoire includes roughly 84,000 clones, roughly 80% of them detected once, and more than 3.5% sits in the top ten. The source material was CD4+ or CD8+ T cells sorted from blood, sampled in a trial of the OX40 agonist ivuxolimab. The receptors come from an adult with an advanced solid tumor such as melanoma, head and neck, liver or kidney cancer.

In nucleotides, the CDR3 is TGCGCCAGCAGCTTAACAGGGTATGAAGCTTTCTTT. As protein: CASSLTGYEAFF. The chain combines TRBV5-1 with TRBJ1-1, with a weak D call TRBD1 (6 bases). V was pared by 2 bases and J by 7 bases, with 9 bases between. This CDR3 has 12 amino acids. Germline CDR1 SGHRS, CDR2 YFSETQ. Supplemented by reference TRBV5-1 and TRBJ1-1, the full variable domain reads KAGVTQTPRYLIKTRGQQVTLSCSPISGHRSVSWYQQTPGQGLQFLFEYFSETQRNKGNFPGRFSGRQFSNSRSEMNVSTLELGDSALYLCASSLTGYEAFFGQGTRLTVV.

This clone occurred a few times. The chain links TRBV6-5 to TRBJ1-2; D uncertain. This CDR3 contains 14 residues. The germline V and J ends were trimmed by 5 bases and 7 bases, with 17 bases remaining between them. Germline CDR1 is MNHEY and CDR2 is SVGAGI. CDR3 sequence: CASSLGDGLRGYTF. In DNA form, the CDR3 reads TGTGCCAGCAGTCTTGGAGACGGACTACGTGGCTACACCTTC.

The V and J genes are TRBV9 and TRBJ1-3, with D perhaps matching TRBD1 (6 bases). The V end lost 2 bases, the J end lost 7 bases, and 16 bases lay between the germline ends. In germline, CDR1 is SGDLS, CDR2 YYNGEE. The CDR3 consists of 15 residues. CDR3 DNA: TGTGCCAGCAGCGTTGGGCAGGGGCCCAGTAACACCATATATTTT. This encodes CASSVGQGPSNTIYF. Variable domain in full (rest from reference TRBV9 and TRBJ1-3): DSGVTQTPKHLITATGQRVTLRCSPRSGDLSVYWYQQSLDQGLQFLIQYYNGEERAKGNILERFSAQQFPDLHSELNLSSLELGDSALYFCASSVGQGPSNTIYFGEGSWLTVV.

The chain joins TRBV7-8 to TRBJ2-3; a weak D match, TRBD1 (6 bases). The CDR3 is 17 amino acids. V was clipped by 1 base and J by 1 base, with 15 bases between them. CDR1 and CDR2 from the germline V gene are SGHVS and FQNEAQ. CDR3 region: CASSLEDRPYRTDTQYF. The CDR3 bases are TGTGCCAGCAGCTTAGAAGACAGGCCGTATCGCACAGATACGCAGTATTTT.

This sequence joins TRBV27 and TRBJ2-7; 8 nucleotides match TRBD1. This CDR3 is 14 amino acids long. V dropped 5 bases and J dropped 4; count of bases not matched to a gene: 7. Per germline, CDR1 MNHEY and CDR2 SMNVEV (reference sequence). CDR3 nucleotide sequence: TGTGCCAGCAGTACCGGGACAGGAATTTACGAGCAGTACTTC. Its protein product is CASSTGTGIYEQYF.

The CDR3 is CASSGQTNEKLFF. The DNA for the CDR3 is TGTGCCAGCTCAGGTCAGACGAATGAAAAACTGTTTTTT. This sequence joins TRBV18 and TRBJ1-4, with D uncertain. Germline V gene sequence: CDR1 KGHSH, CDR2 LQKENI. This CDR3 region has 13 residues. V was clipped by 5 bases and J by 5 bases, with 9 bases between them.

The chain couples TRBV19 to TRBJ1-3, with a possible D match to TRBD1 (6 bases). Looked up from germline, CDR1 is LNHDA and CDR2 is SQIVND (reference sequence). The CDR3 extends over 15 amino acids. V lost 6 bases, J lost 0 bases, and 12 bases lay in between. Here the CDR3 DNA reads TGTGCCAGTAGCAACACAGGGTACTCTGGAAACACCATATATTTT. This gives the protein CASSNTGYSGNTIYF.

The chain combines TRBV5-1 with TRBJ2-3; 7 positions agree with TRBD2. CDR3 length equals 15 residues. The germline CDR1 and CDR2 sequences are SGHRS and YFSETQ. V lost 4 bases, J lost 1 base, and 6 bases stayed unmatched. The CDR3 loop reads CASSPASGGTDTQYF. In DNA, the CDR3 is TGCGCCAGCAGCCCAGCTAGCGGTGGCACAGATACGCAGTATTTT.

The DNA for the CDR3 is TGTGCCAGCTCACCACTTCCTCCGACAGGGGTTGGAACTAATGAAAAACTGTTTTTT. It is translated as CASSPLPPTGVGTNEKLFF. The chain carries TRBV18 and TRBJ1-4, with 8 nucleotides matching TRBD1. The V gene end was trimmed by 1 base and the J gene end by 1 base; junction bases not matched to a gene: 11. Germline V gene data show CDR1 as KGHSH and CDR2 as LQKENI. CDR3 length: 19 residues.

The CDR3 loop reads CAWNTGTDSGNTIYF. The CDR3 nucleotides read TGTGCCTGGAACACCGGGACGGACTCTGGAAACACCATATATTTT. The chain links TRBV30 to TRBJ1-3; D might be TRBD1 (5 bases). V was pared by 4 bases and J by 0 bases, with 13 bases between. This CDR3 comprises 15 residues. The germline V gene has CDR1 GTSNPN and CDR2 SVGIG (reference sequence). The entire variable domain, with the rest obtained from reference TRBV30 and TRBJ1-3, is as follows: SQTIHQWPATLVQPVGSPLSLECTVEGTSNPNLYWYRQAAGRGLQLLFYSVGIGQISSEVPQNLSASRPQDRQFILSSKKLLLSDSGFYLCAWNTGTDSGNTIYFGEGSWLTVV.

The V gene is TRBV7-3, the J gene TRBJ1-1, with D perhaps matching TRBD1 (6 bases). Per germline, CDR1 SGHTA and CDR2 FQGTGA. This CDR3 region has 14 residues. V gave up 5 bases and J gave up 0 bases, with 10 bases separating them. CDR3 protein: CASSPGHLNTEAFF. The CDR3 DNA sequence: TGTGCCAGCAGCCCGGGACACTTGAACACTGAAGCTTTCTTT.

The chain couples TRBV7-9 to TRBJ1-1; D not resolved. Germline CDR1 and CDR2: SEHNR and FQNEAQ (reference sequence). The CDR3 covers 14 residues. V shed 2 bases and J shed 1 base, with 8 bases lying between them. The CDR3 loop reads CASSLWNANTEAFF. Written as DNA, the CDR3 is TGTGCCAGCAGCTTATGGAACGCGAACACTGAAGCTTTCTTT.

The chain uses TRBV5-6 and TRBJ2-3; maybe TRBD2 (5 bases). CDR3 length: 14 residues. The V end lost 4 bases, the J end lost 6 bases, and 15 bases lay between the germline ends. CDR1 and CDR2 (germline): SGHDT, YYEEEE. The CDR3 spells CASSLTSSTDTQYF. As DNA, the CDR3 is TGTGCCAGCAGCCTTACTAGTTCTACGGATACGCAGTATTTT. Full variable domain (outside the CDR3, taken from reference TRBV5-6 and TRBJ2-3): DAGVTQSPTHLIKTRGQQVTLRCSPKSGHDTVSWYQQALGQGPQFIFQYYEEEERQRGNFPDRFSGHQFPNYSSELNVNALLLGDSALYLCASSLTSSTDTQYFGPGTRLTVL.

This chain joins TRBV19 and TRBJ2-1; 10 bases are shared with TRBD2. Germline CDR1 is LNHDA and CDR2 is SQIVND (reference sequence). The CDR3 extends over 15 amino acids. V lost 4 bases to trimming and J lost 7 bases; unmatched junction nucleotides: 7. The CDR3 sequence is CASSTPLAGGNEQFF. CDR3 DNA sequence: TGTGCCAGTAGTACCCCTTTAGCGGGAGGAAATGAGCAGTTCTTC.

A note on this clone: The junction shows a germline mismatch at one end, possibly a read error. The V call is TRBV20-1, the J call TRBJ2-7, with 9 bases identical to TRBD2. Per the germline V gene, CDR1 is DFQATT and CDR2 is SNEGSKA (reference sequence). CDR3 length: 11 residues. The chain's CDR3 is CSASGAYEQYF. The DNA for the CDR3 is TGCAGCGCTAGCGGGGCCTACGAGCAGTACTTC.

The V call is TRBV7-2, the J call TRBJ1-2; 7 bases align to TRBD1. V lost 5 bases and J lost 8; bases outside the gene matches: 5. Germline CDR1 SGHTA, CDR2 FQGNSA. CDR3 size: 12 residues. In DNA form, the CDR3 reads TGTGCCAGCAGCGTACAGGGGCCCGGCTACACCTTC. It encodes CASSVQGPGYTF.

The J gene is TRBJ1-5, the V gene TRBV10-3; weak D call: TRBD1 (5 bases). Germline V gene lookup returns CDR1 ENHRY and CDR2 SYGVKD. This CDR3 comprises 14 residues. The V gene lost 3 bases and the J gene lost 3 bases, with 9 bases spanning the gap. The CDR3 nucleotides are TGTGCCATCAGTGAACAGGTTTCCAATCAGCCCCAGCATTTT. Residues: CAISEQVSNQPQHF.

The chain is built from TRBV28 and TRBJ1-2, with 9 bases aligning to TRBD1. Trimming took 5 bases from V and 8 from J; bases not matched to a gene: 12. The CDR3 contains 15 residues. Germline CDR1 MDHEN, CDR2 SYDVKM. The CDR3 DNA follows: TGTGCCAGCAGTGCCCCGGGACAGGGATTCAGGGGCTACACCTTC. As protein: CASSAPGQGFRGYTF.

With regard to this clone: Its ends do not fully match the called genes, so a read error is possible. V is TRBV7-7 and J is TRBJ2-7; D possibly corresponds to TRBD2 (6 bases). From germline, CDR1 is SSHAT and CDR2 FNYEAQ (reference sequence). The CDR3 has 15 amino acids. CDR3 nucleotides: TGTGCTAGCAGCTTAAGGGGACTTATCCCCGACGAGCAGTACTTC. It codes for CASSLRGLIPDEQYF.

The CDR3 reads CASSLPGPALRRAFF. CDR3 sequence (DNA): TGCGCCAGCAGCCTACCGGGACCGGCATTAAGAAGGGCTTTCTTT. This rearrangement joins TRBV4-1 to TRBJ1-1; the D gene is possibly TRBD1 (5 bases). There are 15 residues in the CDR3. Trimming pared 4 bases from V and 11 bases from J, leaving 23 bases between. Germline V lookup: CDR1 MGHRA, CDR2 YSYEKL.

The V and J genes are TRBV4-2 and TRBJ2-1; 10 bases fit TRBD2. This CDR3 comprises 16 residues. V trimming: 1 base; J trimming: 6 bases; junction bases outside the gene matches: 6. Looked up from germline, CDR1 is LGHNA and CDR2 is YNFKEQ. The CDR3, as DNA: TGTGCCAGCAGCCAAGTTTCTAGCGGGAGACTCAATGAGCAGTTCTTC. Protein product: CASSQVSSGRLNEQFF.

The chain joins TRBV4-1 to TRBJ2-5; TRBD1 is a possible D gene (6 bases). TRBJ2-7 explains the end of the DNA better; the J call may be wrong. Germline lookup yields CDR1 MGHRA and CDR2 YSYEKL. This CDR3 contains 15 residues. The CDR3, as DNA: TGCGCCAGCAGCCTCATGACAGGAGCAGCCTACGAGCAGTACTTC. Protein: CASSLMTGAAYEQYF.